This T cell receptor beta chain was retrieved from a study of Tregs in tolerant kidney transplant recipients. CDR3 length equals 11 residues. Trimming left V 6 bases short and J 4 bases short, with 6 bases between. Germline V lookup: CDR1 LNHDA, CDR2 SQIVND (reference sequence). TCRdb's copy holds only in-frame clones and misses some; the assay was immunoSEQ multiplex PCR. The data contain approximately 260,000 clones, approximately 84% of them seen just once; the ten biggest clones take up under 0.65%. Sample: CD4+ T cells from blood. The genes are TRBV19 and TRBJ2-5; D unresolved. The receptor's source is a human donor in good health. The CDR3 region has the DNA TGTGCCAGTAGGGCAGGAGAGACCCAGTACTTC. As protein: CASRAGETQYF.